The clone carrying this T cell receptor (beta chain) occurred once. The data stem from a study of T cell changes during pregnancy in multiple sclerosis. The method was immunoSEQ multiplex PCR; TCRdb's version includes in-frame clones alone and lacks a portion of them. The repertoire holds 35,000 to 45,000 clones, with around 94% as singletons. Germline-derived CDR1 and CDR2 are MRHNA and SNTAGT. The CDR3 is 13 amino acids. V was clipped by 5 bases and J by 4 bases, with 10 bases between them. Sequencing was done on a sample of peripheral blood. The origin of this receptor is a female donor with multiple sclerosis, enrolled in a pregnancy study. J is TRBJ2-3 and V is TRBV6-4, with unresolved D. The chain's CDR3 is CASSRERSDTQYF. The CDR3 bases are TGTGCCAGCAGTAGAGAGCGATCAGATACGCAGTATTTT.